This is a list of T cell receptor beta chains from one sample in a study of blood T cell repertoires in COVID-19. Profiling relied on immunoSEQ multiplex PCR, and the TCRdb table lists in-frame clones only, not all of them. The table lists fewer than 30,000 clones, more than 80% of them singletons. Sequenced material: peripheral blood. The source of these receptors is a man aged 55 to 70 with acute or convalescent COVID-19. The CDR3 runs from the conserved cysteine through the conserved F or W. A D gene is named only where the DNA matches it firmly. Expanded clones are given a class, and other clones once, few, many or no size at all.

clone size	D gene	V gene	J gene	CDR3 protein	CDR3 DNA
NA	NA	TRBV7-8	TRBJ2-5	CASSLGQQETQYF	TGTGCCAGCAGCTTAGGACAGCAAGAGACCCAGTACTTC
NA	NA	TRBV19	TRBJ1-1	CASSRQENTEAFF	TGTGCCAGTAGTAGACAGGAGAACACTGAAGCTTTCTTT
NA	TRBD1	TRBV12-5	TRBJ2-1	CASVLGQAIMTHEQFF	TGTGCTAGTGTCCTCGGACAGGCCATTATGACGCATGAGCAGTTCTTC
NA	TRBD1	TRBV6-1	TRBJ2-2	CASSATGTAYTGELFF	TGTGCCAGCAGTGCTACCGGGACAGCGTACACCGGGGAGCTGTTTTTT
NA	NA	TRBV19	TRBJ1-1	CASSIEGGRKTEAFF	TGTGCCAGTAGTATAGAGGGAGGAAGGAAGACTGAAGCTTTCTTT
once	NA	TRBV7-9	TRBJ1-3	CASSTPPTGGNTIYF	TGTGCCAGCAGCACCCCTCCGACAGGTGGAAACACCATATATTTT
NA	TRBD1	TRBV5-4	TRBJ2-3	CASRLPTTGGADTQYF	TGTGCCAGCAGACTACCTACGACAGGGGGGGCAGATACGCAGTATTTT
NA	NA	TRBV7-2	TRBJ1-2	CASSLYRSESGYTF	TGTGCCAGCAGCTTGTACAGGTCAGAAAGTGGCTACACCTTC
NA	NA	TRBV5-6	TRBJ1-1	CASSAPSSYTEAFF	TGTGCCAGCAGCGCGCCTTCCTCCTACACTGAAGCTTTCTTT
few	TRBD1	TRBV4-1	TRBJ2-1	CASSLPTTGSEQFF	TGCGCCAGCAGCCTTCCTACGACAGGGAGTGAGCAGTTCTTC
NA	NA	TRBV19	TRBJ1-2	CASSMSPNYGYTF	TGTGCCAGTAGTATGAGTCCTAACTATGGCTACACCTTC
NA	NA	TRBV6-4	TRBJ2-3	CASSESPGEVDTQYF	TGTGCCAGCAGTGAATCTCCGGGAGAGGTAGATACGCAGTATTTT
NA	NA	TRBV6-5	TRBJ1-1	CASSYSTIRGNTEAFF	TGTGCCAGCAGTTACTCGACAATCAGGGGTAACACTGAAGCTTTCTTT
NA	TRBD2	TRBV28	TRBJ2-1	CASSLSAKLSGTSGRLHEQFF	TGTGCCAGCAGTTTATCCGCAAAACTTTCCGGGACTAGCGGGAGGTTGCATGAGCAGTTCTTC
NA	TRBD1	TRBV6-2/TRBV6-3	TRBJ1-1	CASSYSRTGGTEAFF	TGTGCCAGCAGTTACTCGCGGACAGGGGGGACTGAAGCTTTCTTT
once	NA	TRBV9	TRBJ2-1	CASSADTYNEQFF	TGTGCCAGCAGCGCGGACACCTACAATGAGCAGTTCTTC
NA	TRBD2	TRBV10-3	TRBJ2-1	CATPSGGGSYNEQFF	TGTGCCACCCCCTCCGGGGGGGGATCCTACAATGAGCAGTTCTTC
NA	NA	TRBV11-2	TRBJ1-2	CASSTHRANYGYTF	TGTGCCAGCAGCACCCACAGGGCTAACTATGGCTACACCTTC
NA	NA	TRBV30	TRBJ1-2	CAWSAGQGYYTF	TGTGCCTGGAGTGCCGGCCAGGGGTACTACACCTTC
NA	NA	TRBV19	TRBJ1-2	CASSPRENYGYTF	TGTGCCAGTAGCCCACGGGAGAACTATGGCTACACCTTC
NA	TRBD2	TRBV7-2	TRBJ2-1	CASSPGGAKINEQFF	TGTGCCAGCAGCCCCGGGGGGGCGAAAATCAATGAGCAGTTCTTC
NA	NA	TRBV4-1	TRBJ1-2	CASSQDSKDSRIYGYTF	TGCGCCAGCAGCCAAGATTCCAAGGACAGCAGAATCTATGGCTACACCTTC
NA	NA	TRBV9	TRBJ2-3	CASSVLPGSAGTDTQYF	TGTGCCAGCAGCGTACTCCCCGGCAGTGCGGGCACAGATACGCAGTATTTT
NA	NA	TRBV7-9	TRBJ1-2	CASSLAGADSHGYTF	TGTGCCAGCAGCTTAGCGGGGGCGGACAGCCATGGCTACACCTTC
NA	TRBD2	TRBV30	TRBJ2-1	CAWSISGREYEQFF	TGTGCCTGGAGTATTAGCGGGAGGGAGTATGAGCAGTTCTTC
few	TRBD1	TRBV6-6	TRBJ1-5	CASSSTGARSNQPQHF	TGTGCCAGCAGTTCTACAGGGGCCAGGAGCAATCAGCCCCAGCATTTT